In its sample, the clone carrying this T cell receptor beta chain was seen a few times. This sample is drawn from a study of shared clonotypes between healthy human individuals. Germline CDR1 reads MDHEN; CDR2 reads SYDVKM. V dropped 8 bases and J dropped 0 bases, with 11 bases sitting between them. CDR3 length: 14 residues. Execution of the assay was at deep level. The sorted-subset replicate PCRs were given about 200 ng DNA, which is tens of thousands of T cell genomes. The table came from immunoSEQ multiplex PCR; TCRdb's copy has only in-frame clones and leaves some out. The table records about 990,000 clones, 75% to 85% of them present only once.

Sequenced sample: memory CD4+ T cells from PBMCs. Subset noted: CD45RA-negative fraction. The chain has TRBV28 and TRBJ1-3, with a tentative D call TRBD1 (5 bases). The sequence derives from a man aged 18 to 30 in good health. Some clones in this sample may be carry-over from other donors' samples. This chain's CDR3 is CASRGAHSGNTIYF. Here the CDR3 DNA reads TGTGCCAGCCGCGGGGCGCACTCTGGAAACACCATATATTTT.